This is a list of T cell receptor beta chains from one sample in a study of blood T cell repertoires in COVID-19. The data were produced by immunoSEQ multiplex PCR, yet TCRdb's version contains in-frame clones alone and is incomplete. The data contain about 64,000 clones, more than 75% of them seen just once; the ten biggest clones take up more than 2.5%. Sequenced sample: peripheral blood. These receptors originate from a man aged 50 or older with active COVID-19. Each CDR3 is given with its conserved first and last residue. Only part of the rows carry a size: once, few, many, or a class if the clone is expanded.

V gene: TRBV10-3
J gene: TRBJ2-7
clone size: -
CDR3 protein: CAISGTRHTEQYF

V gene: TRBV5-1
J gene: TRBJ2-7
clone size: once
CDR3 protein: CASSSRTSGGSYEQYF

V gene: TRBV6-5
J gene: TRBJ2-7
clone size: -
CDR3 protein: CASGSGYEQYF

V gene: TRBV5-1
J gene: TRBJ2-7
clone size: few
CDR3 protein: CASSVLAGVKSYEQYF

V gene: TRBV4-2
J gene: TRBJ2-7
clone size: medium-sized
CDR3 protein: CASSQRDGGAYEQYF

V gene: TRBV9
J gene: TRBJ1-1
clone size: -
CDR3 protein: CASSPSGEYTEAFF

V gene: TRBV18
J gene: TRBJ2-3
clone size: -
CDR3 protein: CASSPSSGGAKHTQYF

V gene: TRBV3-1/TRBV3-2
J gene: TRBJ2-3
clone size: -
CDR3 protein: CASTFGGAGDTQYF

V gene: TRBV12-5
J gene: TRBJ2-3
clone size: -
CDR3 protein: CASARRAGDTDTQYF

V gene: TRBV7-2
J gene: TRBJ2-7
clone size: -
CDR3 protein: CASSPDFPATYEQYF

V gene: TRBV25-1
J gene: TRBJ2-3
clone size: -
CDR3 protein: CASSNGDTQYF

V gene: TRBV28
J gene: TRBJ2-5
clone size: -
CDR3 protein: CASSLPRQVHETQYF

V gene: TRBV4-1
J gene: TRBJ1-3
clone size: -
CDR3 protein: CASSQKGAGGTLSSGNTIYF

V gene: TRBV6-5
J gene: TRBJ1-2
clone size: -
CDR3 protein: CASKDGGGYTF

V gene: TRBV4-3
J gene: TRBJ2-3
clone size: -
CDR3 protein: CASSPNYLSTDTQYF

V gene: TRBV4-1
J gene: TRBJ2-5
clone size: -
CDR3 protein: CASSQGYMGAQETQYF

V gene: TRBV19
J gene: TRBJ1-1
clone size: -
CDR3 protein: CASSTTASRGRFTEAFF

V gene: TRBV7-9
J gene: TRBJ1-1
clone size: -
CDR3 protein: CASSWGTGWNTEAFF

V gene: TRBV5-1
J gene: TRBJ2-1
clone size: -
CDR3 protein: CASRTEPGIAEGVFF

V gene: TRBV18
J gene: TRBJ2-3
clone size: -
CDR3 protein: CASSPPTGSTDTQYF

V gene: TRBV19
J gene: TRBJ2-1
clone size: few
CDR3 protein: CASSIVWGQGYNEQFF

V gene: TRBV5-6
J gene: TRBJ1-4
clone size: few
CDR3 protein: CASSSYQGVSTNEKLFF

V gene: TRBV6-5
J gene: TRBJ2-7
clone size: -
CDR3 protein: CASSYSNLGSYEQYF

V gene: TRBV7-2
J gene: TRBJ2-7
clone size: -
CDR3 protein: CASSLRYGGQLYEQYF

V gene: TRBV28
J gene: TRBJ2-7
clone size: -
CDR3 protein: CASRRGGGYEQYF

V gene: TRBV7-9
J gene: TRBJ1-2
clone size: few
CDR3 protein: CASSLGLGLIGGYTF

V gene: TRBV3-1/TRBV3-2
J gene: TRBJ1-1
clone size: few
CDR3 protein: CASSQIRDYGTEAFF

V gene: TRBV28
J gene: TRBJ2-7
clone size: -
CDR3 protein: CASSLSRGAYEQYF

V gene: TRBV28
J gene: TRBJ2-7
clone size: -
CDR3 protein: CASSRTGTGFYEQYF